This TCR beta chain was observed in a study of blood T cell repertoires in COVID-19 (dated by TCRdb to the early 2020s). For context, the study as a whole: Samples covering the acute and convalescent phases of COVID-19 were provided by collaborators in the United States, Italy and Spain. The prospective study material was composed of cDNA or gDNA derived from T cells, B-cell-depleted T cells, or PBMCs. Deeply sampled blood TCRbeta repertoires from subjects exposed to, actively infected with, or recovered from COVID-19 were included in the dataset. A freely available public database, intended as a resource for researchers studying the immune response to SARS-CoV-2, is where the repertoires were released. The samples were drawn from the first 160 participants of the ongoing ImmuneRACE study and from 1,254 subjects provided by 6 global collaborators. Nearly every sample came with metadata listing a de-identified subject ID, COVID-19 status, age in years and sex. HLA class I and class II types, where available, came from metadata supplied by the sample provider rather than from assay-based typing. On the study overall, not on this receptor specifically: The quantity of clinical and demographic metadata differed by source and by participant and was supplied without curation.

Each collaborating institution followed its own protocols to collect whole blood in K2EDTA tubes. For TCRbeta analysis, collaborator samples were shipped as frozen whole blood, as isolated PBMCs, or as DNA extracted from either sample type. TCRbeta CDR3 regions were amplified from genomic DNA using the immunoSEQ Assay, a bias-controlled multiplex PCR. Processing in the source paper ran as follows. The number of nucleated cells in each sample was estimated by amplification of reference gene primers within the assay. To quantify the absolute abundance of each unique TCRbeta CDR3 rearrangement, sequence reads were collapsed and filtered. Productive Simpson clonality was computed per sample as the square root of Simpson's diversity index over productive rearrangements. The source is immuneACCESS, and TCRdb retained only in-frame sequences with V and J called. Part of the clones is not carried over; for the studies checked, unresolved V genes explain less than half of this, and the remainder is unexplained. V, J and clone size reflect that table, while D and trimming were determined from the DNA. The sample has about 210,000 clones on record, 75% to 85% of them singletons. Around 13% of the sample goes to the ten largest clones.

A note on this clone: Its antigen specificity is not known. No per-base quality is available; no much larger clone lies one base away.

The germline V end is reduced by 4 bases and the J end by 3 bases; junction bases left unmatched: 0. From the cysteine up to the phenylalanine, the CDR3 has a length of 13 residues. Kept here is only the CDR3 DNA, which spans 39 bases and is read in frame from base 1. For CDR1 and CDR2, the germline V gene lists SGHRS and YFSETQ. The V and J segments used are TRBV5-1 and TRBJ2-5; the junction holds 10 bases that match TRBD1. Material: peripheral blood. This TCR came from a human donor in a cohort sampled during active COVID-19. The sequence in DNA is TGCGCCAGCAGCGGACAGGGGGAAGAGACCCAGTACTTC. The resulting protein is CASSGQGEETQYF.